The source of this T cell receptor beta chain is a study of CD8+ T cells in alopecia areata. About the study: Each day, treated patients took oral tofacitinib twice, at 5 to 10 mg per dose.

In the case of this clone: What it binds is unknown.

Trimming removed 3 bases from V and 11 bases from J, with 17 bases in between. Germline values: CDR1 LGHNA, CDR2 YNFKEQ. This CDR3 is built from 13 residues. Broader study findings: Scalp clonality decreased significantly with tofacitinib, and so did expanded CD8+ clones among the top 100. In patients, TCRs were shared less clearly than in mice, and HLA may possibly be involved.

The treatment here: oral pan-JAK inhibitor, 5-10 mg twice daily. As the sequencing template, cDNA was produced by extracting RNA and reverse transcribing it. The repertoire was sequenced with immunoSEQ multiplex PCR; TCRdb's copy has only in-frame clones and lacks some. The table has roughly 210,000 clones, roughly 40% seen once. The sequences come from CD4+ T cells sorted from blood, collected at roughly week 36, from a patient treated with tofacitinib. This TCR came from a human donor with alopecia areata. The chain couples TRBV4-2 to TRBJ2-7; D is perhaps TRBD1 (5 bases). The DNA for the CDR3 is TGTGCCAGCAGCCAGACCCGGACATCTGGAAAGTACTTC. It yields the protein CASSQTRTSGKYF.